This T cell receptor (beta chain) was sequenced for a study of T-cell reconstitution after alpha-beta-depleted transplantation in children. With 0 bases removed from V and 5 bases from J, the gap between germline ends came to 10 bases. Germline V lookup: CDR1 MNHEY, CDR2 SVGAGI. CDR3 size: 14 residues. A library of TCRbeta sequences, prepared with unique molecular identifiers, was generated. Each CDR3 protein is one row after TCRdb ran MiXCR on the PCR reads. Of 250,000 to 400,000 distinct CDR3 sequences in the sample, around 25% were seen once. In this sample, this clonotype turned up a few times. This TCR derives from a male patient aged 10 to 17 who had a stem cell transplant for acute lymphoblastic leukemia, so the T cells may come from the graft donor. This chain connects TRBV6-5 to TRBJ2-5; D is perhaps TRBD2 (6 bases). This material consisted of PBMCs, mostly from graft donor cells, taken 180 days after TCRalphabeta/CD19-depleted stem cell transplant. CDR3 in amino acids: CASSYSGGLETQYF. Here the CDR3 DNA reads TGTGCCAGCAGTTACTCTGGAGGGCTGGAGACCCAGTACTTC.